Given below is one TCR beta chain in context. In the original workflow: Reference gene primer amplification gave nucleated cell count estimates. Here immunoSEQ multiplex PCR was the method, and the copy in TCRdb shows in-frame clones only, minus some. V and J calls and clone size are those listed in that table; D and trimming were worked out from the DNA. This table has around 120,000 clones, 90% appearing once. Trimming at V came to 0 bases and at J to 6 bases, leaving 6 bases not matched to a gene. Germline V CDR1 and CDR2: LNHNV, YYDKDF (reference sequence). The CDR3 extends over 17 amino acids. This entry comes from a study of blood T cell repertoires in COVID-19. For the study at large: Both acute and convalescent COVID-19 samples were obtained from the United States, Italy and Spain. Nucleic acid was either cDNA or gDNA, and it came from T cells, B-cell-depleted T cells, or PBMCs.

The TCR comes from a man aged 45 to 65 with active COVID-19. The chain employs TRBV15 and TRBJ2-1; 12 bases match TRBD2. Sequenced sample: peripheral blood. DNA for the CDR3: TGTGCCACCAGCAGAGAGGCTAGCGGGGGGGTATCCAATGAGCAGTTCTTC. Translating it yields CATSREASGGVSNEQFF.